The 15 T cell receptor beta chains listed next were all sequenced from one sample in a study of cytomegalovirus exposure and HLA in healthy donors. It was with 60 Vbeta and 13 Jbeta primers that the PCR ran. TCRdb's copy holds only in-frame clones and misses some; the assay was immunoSEQ multiplex PCR. In the table there are just over 200,000 clones, 75% to 90% of which are singletons. The sample was PBMCs. Receptor source: a woman aged 40 to 50 in good health and CMV-seronegative.

This clone turned up a few times. The gene calls are TRBV5-4 and TRBJ2-1; TRBD2 matches at 10 bases. The CDR3 runs 16 residues. V lost 4 bases, J lost 7 bases, and 11 bases stayed unmatched. Germline CDR1 SGHNT, CDR2 YYREEE (reference sequence). The CDR3 region is CASSVPLAGVGNEQFF. CDR3 DNA sequence: TGTGCCAGCAGCGTCCCGCTAGCGGGAGTAGGGAATGAGCAGTTCTTC.

The V and J genes are TRBV2 and TRBJ1-4; D is possibly TRBD1 (6 bases). V was clipped by 4 bases and J by 5 bases, with 8 bases between them. CDR1 and CDR2 (germline): SNHLY, FYNNEI. The CDR3 has 13 amino acids. CDR3 loop: CASSAQGNEKLFF. The CDR3 DNA reads TGTGCCAGCAGTGCCCAGGGGAATGAAAAACTGTTTTTT.

The genes are TRBV5-1 and TRBJ2-5, with a weak D call TRBD2 (5 bases). Germline V CDR1 and CDR2: SGHRS, YFSETQ. V was pared by 0 bases and J by 3 bases, with 9 bases between. This CDR3 spans 14 amino acids. The CDR3 reads CASSLESGKETQYF. The CDR3 nucleotides are TGCGCCAGCAGCTTGGAATCCGGGAAAGAGACCCAGTACTTC. Full variable domain (missing parts from reference TRBV5-1 and TRBJ2-5): KAGVTQTPRYLIKTRGQQVTLSCSPISGHRSVSWYQQTPGQGLQFLFEYFSETQRNKGNFPGRFSGRQFSNSRSEMNVSTLELGDSALYLCASSLESGKETQYFGPGTRLLVL.

The gene calls are TRBV5-4 and TRBJ2-7; 8 positions agree with TRBD2. The CDR3 length is 15 residues. Per the germline V gene, CDR1 is SGHNT and CDR2 is YYREEE (reference sequence). V was clipped by 3 bases and J by 7 bases; unmatched bases: 12. The CDR3 loop is CASSYPTGLAREQYF. The CDR3 nucleotides read TGTGCCAGCAGCTACCCCACAGGACTAGCTCGGGAGCAGTACTTC.

This clone has only one observation. CDR3 DNA sequence: TGTGCCAGCAGCGGGGGGGGGTTCAATGAGCAGTTCTTC. Translation: CASSGGGFNEQFF. The gene calls are TRBV7-9 and TRBJ2-1; 7 nucleotides align to TRBD2. Trimming removed 5 bases from V and 6 bases from J; junction bases left unmatched: 4. Germline lookup yields CDR1 SEHNR and CDR2 FQNEAQ (reference sequence). The CDR3 runs to 13 residues.

A few counts support this clone. This chain links TRBV30 with TRBJ2-3, with 7 bases lining up with TRBD1. Germline CDR1 is GTSNPN and CDR2 is SVGIG (reference sequence). The CDR3 is 16 residues long. The ends lost 3 bases at V and 5 bases at J; junction bases unmatched: 14. CDR3 sequence: CAWSPGTVSGRDTQYF. The DNA for the CDR3 is TGTGCCTGGAGCCCCGGGACAGTAAGCGGCAGAGATACGCAGTATTTT. The full variable domain, in which reference TRBV30 and TRBJ2-3 provide the parts outside the CDR3, is SQTIHQWPATLVQPVGSPLSLECTVEGTSNPNLYWYRQAAGRGLQLLFYSVGIGQISSEVPQNLSASRPQDRQFILSSKKLLLSDSGFYLCAWSPGTVSGRDTQYFGPGTRLTVL.

This clone has only one observation. This chain links TRBV29-1 with TRBJ1-1; D is possibly TRBD1 (5 bases). V was pared by 4 bases and J by 4 bases, with 13 bases between. Germline assignment: CDR1 SQVTM and CDR2 ANQGSEA. The CDR3 runs to 13 residues. The chain's CDR3 is CSVGQGSVTEAFF. CDR3 DNA: TGCAGCGTTGGGCAGGGCTCGGTCACTGAAGCTTTCTTT.

A word on this clone: Other nucleotide sequences in the sample specify the same CDR3. This chain links TRBV19 with TRBJ2-7; 8 nucleotides match TRBD2. The CDR3 is made up of 14 amino acids. After removal of 1 base from V and 4 bases from J, the junction contained 3 bases not matched to a gene. Germline loops: CDR1 LNHDA, CDR2 SQIVND (reference sequence). CDR3 protein: CASSIAGGPYEQYF. The CDR3 bases are TGTGCCAGTAGTATAGCGGGAGGGCCGTACGAGCAGTACTTC.

The chain employs TRBV7-2 and TRBJ2-5, with 11 nucleotides matching TRBD2. Germline loops: CDR1 SGHTA, CDR2 FQGNSA. With 4 bases clipped from V and 4 bases from J, the junction kept 5 bases outside the gene matches. This CDR3 region has 15 residues. The CDR3 bases are TGTGCCAGCAGCTCCCTCGGACTAGCGGGAGAGACCCAGTACTTC. Translating it yields CASSSLGLAGETQYF.

The chain links TRBV7-2 to TRBJ2-6; D is unclear. V lost 5 bases, J lost 0 bases, and 8 bases lay in between. Germline loops: CDR1 SGHTA, CDR2 FQGNSA. The CDR3 sequence is 15 residues long. CDR3 in DNA: TGTGCCAGCAGCCCCCAGTACTCTGGGGCCAACGTCCTGACTTTC. Translated: CASSPQYSGANVLTF.

The V call is TRBV5-8, the J call TRBJ2-7; 9 bases are a match to TRBD1. The V gene end was trimmed by 3 bases and the J gene end by 3 bases; junction bases not matched to a gene: 1. The CDR3 covers 13 residues. Germline-derived CDR1 and CDR2 are SGHTS and YDEGEE. The CDR3: CASSWGQGYEQYF. The CDR3 bases are TGTGCCAGCAGCTGGGGACAGGGCTACGAGCAGTACTTC.

On this clone itself: The same CDR3 arises from other DNA sequences in this sample as well. This chain links TRBV19 with TRBJ2-2; D gene uncertain. Germline CDR1 and CDR2: LNHDA and SQIVND (reference sequence). This CDR3 comprises 12 residues. The ends were cut back, 4 bases at V and 4 bases at J, with 4 bases in the middle. This CDR3 is CASSRATGELFF. DNA for the CDR3: TGTGCCAGTAGTAGGGCCACCGGGGAGCTGTTTTTT.

V gene TRBV10-3 combines with J gene TRBJ1-1, with a tentative D call TRBD1 (5 bases). Trimming stripped 3 bases from V and 6 bases from J, with 14 bases between. Germline loops: CDR1 ENHRY, CDR2 SYGVKD. The length of the CDR3 is 14 residues. This chain's CDR3 is CAISDRQWKAEAFF. In nucleotides, the CDR3 is TGTGCCATCAGTGACCGACAGTGGAAGGCTGAAGCTTTCTTT.

This clone was observed a handful of times. The CDR3 nucleotides are TGCGCCAGCAGCTACAGCACGCGGGGCACTGAAGCTTTCTTT. It yields the protein CASSYSTRGTEAFF. The V and J genes are TRBV5-1 and TRBJ1-1, with D hard to call. This CDR3 is 14 amino acids long. Germline V CDR1 and CDR2: SGHRS, YFSETQ. V was cut by 3 bases and J by 4 bases, with 13 bases left in between.

In nucleotides, the CDR3 is TGTGCCAGCAGCTTTCTGTCGACAACAGGGGGCCGGGTACGCGAGCAGTACTTC. Protein: CASSFLSTTGGRVREQYF. The chain carries TRBV5-5 and TRBJ2-7; the match to TRBD1 covers 9 bases. CDR3 length: 18 amino acids. Per the germline V gene, CDR1 is SGHKS and CDR2 is YYEKEE (reference sequence). The trim removed 2 bases at V and 6 bases at J, leaving 18 bases unmatched.